The 12 T cell receptor beta chains reported below all come from one sample, sequenced in a study. TCRdb re-analysed the RT-PCR reads in MiXCR, keeping a single row per CDR3 protein. The repertoire holds about 700,000 distinct CDR3 sequences, with approximately 15% as singletons. The sample comprised memory CD4+ T cells from blood. All receptors derive from a female donor in good health, serving as a healthy control.

In DNA form, the CDR3 reads TGCGCCAGCAGCTCCGCACCGTCAGCGGTCACCGGGGAGCTGTTTTTT. It translates to CASSSAPSAVTGELFF. The genes are TRBV5-1 and TRBJ2-2; D may be TRBD2 (5 bases). Trimming removed 3 bases at V and 4 bases at J, with 16 bases between. This CDR3 spans 16 amino acids. Germline lookup yields CDR1 SGHRS and CDR2 YFSETQ.

This clonotype was seen a few times. V is TRBV5-1 and J is TRBJ2-5; possible D gene TRBD1, 6 bases. Germline CDR1 SGHRS, CDR2 YFSETQ. There are 16 residues in the CDR3. V was shortened by 0 bases and J by 2 bases, with 14 bases between the two germline ends. Here the CDR3 reads CASSLGSTGNQETQYF. The DNA of the CDR3 is TGCGCCAGCAGCTTGGGTTCGACAGGCAATCAAGAGACCCAGTACTTC.

This clonotype was counted between two and nine times. V is TRBV28 and J is TRBJ1-1; perhaps TRBD1 as D (5 bases). Germline loops: CDR1 MDHEN, CDR2 SYDVKM. The V and J ends lost 1 base and 2 bases respectively, with 11 bases between them. The CDR3 has 15 residues. The DNA for the CDR3 is TGTGCCAGCAGTTTATATTCGGACACCAACACTGAAGCTTTCTTT. Encoded protein: CASSLYSDTNTEAFF. Combining the CDR3 with reference TRBV28 and TRBJ1-1 gives the whole variable domain DVKVTQSSRYLVKRTGEKVFLECVQDMDHENMFWYRQDPGLGLRLIYFSYDVKMKEKGDIPEGYSVSREKKERFSLILESASTNQTSMYLCASSLYSDTNTEAFFGQGTRLTVV.

This clonotype was detected many times. The rearrangement links TRBV6-2 or TRBV6-3 to TRBJ2-3, with TRBD2 matching 14 bases. V dropped 7 bases and J dropped 5; count of bases not matched to a gene: 11. The CDR3 contains 17 residues. From germline, CDR1 is MNHEY and CDR2 SVGEGT. The CDR3 here is CASIPMGLAGVVDTQYF. As DNA, the CDR3 is TGTGCCAGCATTCCGATGGGACTAGCGGGAGTGGTAGATACGCAGTATTTT.

The J gene is TRBJ2-7, the V gene TRBV7-2, with TRBD1 matching 7 bases. Germline trimming cut 5 bases from V and 6 bases from J; bases unmatched to any gene: 4. The V gene's germline CDR1 is SGHTA and CDR2 FQGNSA. The CDR3 has 12 amino acids. CDR3: CASSVTGVEQYF. The CDR3 DNA sequence: TGTGCCAGCAGCGTCACAGGGGTCGAGCAGTACTTC.

J is TRBJ1-2 and V is TRBV20-1; possibly TRBD1 for D (6 bases). The ends were cut back, 6 bases at V and 1 base at J, with 18 bases in the middle. CDR1 and CDR2 (germline): DFQATT, SNEGSKA (reference sequence). CDR3 length: 15 residues. CDR3 sequence: CSAHRGGKYNYGYTF. As DNA, the CDR3 is TGCAGTGCCCACCGAGGGGGAAAGTATAACTATGGCTACACCTTC.

This clonotype appeared many times. V gene TRBV12-3 or TRBV12-4 combines with J gene TRBJ2-7; TRBD2 aligns across 15 bases. The CDR3 spans 19 residues. After removal of 5 bases from V and 1 base from J, the junction contained 12 bases not matched to a gene. As DNA, the CDR3 is TGTGCCAGCAGTCCCGCCTTCGGACTAGCGGGAGGGGGTTCCTACGAGCAGTACTTC. It codes for CASSPAFGLAGGGSYEQYF.

This clonotype was seen ten or more times. The gene calls are TRBV27 and TRBJ1-1, with no clear D. The germline V and J ends were trimmed by 4 bases and 1 base, with 7 bases remaining between them. The CDR3 spans 13 residues. The germline gives CDR1 MNHEY, CDR2 SMNVEV (reference sequence). CDR3 amino acids: CASSYEANTEAFF. The CDR3 DNA sequence: TGTGCCAGCAGTTACGAGGCGAACACTGAAGCTTTCTTT.

In its sample, this clonotype was seen many times. The J gene is TRBJ1-5, the V gene TRBV20-1; D gene ambiguous. The CDR3 contains 12 residues. Germline values: CDR1 DFQATT, CDR2 SNEGSKA (reference sequence). V was cut by 6 bases and J by 4 bases, with 10 bases left in between. The CDR3 is CSAGRQNQPQHF. The DNA of the CDR3 is TGCAGTGCCGGGCGTCAGAATCAGCCCCAGCATTTT.

There are a few counts of this clonotype. This chain connects TRBV7-4 to TRBJ1-5; D gene unclear. This CDR3 has 13 residues. Germline CDR1 reads SGHVT; CDR2 reads SQSDAQ. V dropped 3 bases and J dropped 9 bases, with 12 bases sitting between them. In DNA, the CDR3 is TGTGCCAGCAGCTTGGGAGGGCCGCTGCCCCAGCATTTT. Protein product: CASSLGGPLPQHF.

The table lists this clonotype with a few counts. The chain carries TRBV20-1 and TRBJ1-5; TRBD1 matches at 10 bases. Germline V gene sequence: CDR1 DFQATT, CDR2 SNEGSKA (reference sequence). V trimming: 5 bases; J trimming: 0 bases; junction bases outside the gene matches: 10. This CDR3 is 17 amino acids long. The CDR3, as DNA: TGCAGTGCTTACCCCGGACAGGGGGATTATAGCAATCAGCCCCAGCATTTT. Amino acids: CSAYPGQGDYSNQPQHF.

This clonotype appeared a few times. This chain uses TRBV20-1 with TRBJ2-1, with 9 bases identical to TRBD2. In germline, CDR1 is DFQATT, CDR2 SNEGSKA (reference sequence). Trimming at V came to 4 bases and at J to 1 base, leaving 5 bases not matched to a gene. The CDR3 contains 15 residues. DNA for the CDR3: TGCAGTGCTATGGGGACTAGCAAGTCCTACAATGAGCAGTTCTTC. Its protein product is CSAMGTSKSYNEQFF.